This T cell receptor (beta chain) comes out of a study of OX40 agonist ivuxolimab in advanced cancers. On the study more broadly: Patients with prior anti-PD-1, anti-PD-L1 or anti-CTLA-4 therapy were eligible; approximately 37% had some.

Trimming took 3 bases from V and 7 from J, leaving 11 bases between them. The germline CDR1 and CDR2 sequences are SGHRS and YFSETQ. This CDR3 has 12 amino acids. Assay: immunoSEQ multiplex PCR; the TCRdb copy retains only in-frame clones and omits some. The table shows tens of thousands of clones, with about 90% occurring only once. The receptor was isolated from an adult with an advanced solid tumor such as melanoma, head and neck, liver or kidney cancer. J is TRBJ2-7 and V is TRBV5-1, with D possibly being TRBD1 (6 bases). The sample in question was CD4+ or CD8+ T cells sorted from blood, obtained in a trial of the OX40 agonist ivuxolimab. CDR3: CASSSGQPEQYF. DNA of the CDR3: TGCGCCAGCAGCTCCGGACAGCCTGAGCAGTACTTC.